This section outlines one T cell receptor (beta chain) sequence together with its context. The data were obtained in a study of blood T cell repertoires in COVID-19. Background on the study: Sites in the United States, Italy and Spain provided acute and convalescent COVID-19 samples.

This CDR3 contains 15 residues. Germline assignment: CDR1 MGHRA and CDR2 YSYEKL. With 1 base removed from V and 0 bases from J, the gap between germline ends came to 9 bases. Those enrolled, adults aged about 18 to 95 years, came from around 24 US areas. A COVID-19 case had been met by exposed participants during the 2 weeks before study entry. Sequencing was performed with immunoSEQ multiplex PCR; in TCRdb, only in-frame clones are kept and a portion is missing. The profile shows hundreds of thousands of clones, 85% of them singletons. Input material: PBMCs or T cells enriched from blood (not recorded which). This clonotype was obtained from a woman in her twenties or thirties who had been exposed to COVID-19. The rearrangement joins TRBV4-1 to TRBJ1-2; no clear D gene. The CDR3 region has the DNA TGCGCCAGCAGCCAAGCGAGCGGCGCTAACTATGGCTACACCTTC. This sequence encodes CASSQASGANYGYTF.